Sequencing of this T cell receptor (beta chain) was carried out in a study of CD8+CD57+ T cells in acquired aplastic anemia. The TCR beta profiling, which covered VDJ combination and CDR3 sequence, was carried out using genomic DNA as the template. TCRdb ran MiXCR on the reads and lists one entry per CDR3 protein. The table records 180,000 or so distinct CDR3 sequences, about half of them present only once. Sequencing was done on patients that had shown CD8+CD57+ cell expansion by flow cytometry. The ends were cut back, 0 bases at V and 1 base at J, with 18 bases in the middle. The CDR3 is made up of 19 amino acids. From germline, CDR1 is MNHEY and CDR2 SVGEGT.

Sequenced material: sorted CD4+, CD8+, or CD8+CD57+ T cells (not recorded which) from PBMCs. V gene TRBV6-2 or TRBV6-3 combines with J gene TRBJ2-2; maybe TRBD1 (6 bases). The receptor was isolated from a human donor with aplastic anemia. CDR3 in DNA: TGTGCCAGCAGTTACTCGATGGGGGCAGGGGCCAAGAACACCGGGGAGCTGTTTTTT. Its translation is CASSYSMGAGAKNTGELFF.